Listed below are T cell receptor beta chains from one sample, sequenced in a study of T-cell reconstitution after alpha-beta-depleted transplantation in children. Via MiXCR, TCRdb re-called the PCR reads, giving one row per CDR3 protein. The sample lists some 100,000 distinct CDR3 sequences; 23% were seen once. Material: PBMCs, obtained before TCRalphabeta/CD19-depleted stem cell transplant. The receptors originated from a boy aged 2 to 10 with acute lymphoblastic leukemia, due to receive a stem cell transplant. The CDR3 runs from the conserved cysteine through the conserved F or W. D genes are given only for firm matches. Where a row states a size, it is once, few, many or the class of an expanded clone; other rows omit it.

clone_size,d_call,j_call,v_call,cdr3_aa,cdr3_nt
many,TRBD1,TRBJ1-1,TRBV20-1,CSARSDRGWTEAFF,TGCAGTGCTAGATCCGACAGGGGGTGGACTGAAGCTTTCTTT
NA,TRBD2,TRBJ2-1,TRBV19,CASRRTSGGYNEQFF,TGTGCCAGTAGGCGTACTAGCGGAGGCTACAATGAGCAGTTCTTC
NA,NA,TRBJ1-5,TRBV20-1,CSVGGKGHQPQHF,TGCAGTGTTGGGGGGAAGGGTCACCAGCCCCAGCATTTT
few,NA,TRBJ1-1,TRBV5-1,CASSPFTGRADGTEAFF,TGCGCCAGCAGCCCCTTTACGGGCAGGGCGGATGGGACTGAAGCTTTCTTT
NA,NA,TRBJ1-6,TRBV25-1,CASSESIGNSPLHF,TGTGCCAGCAGTGAATCGATAGGTAATTCACCCCTCCACTTT
NA,NA,TRBJ2-7,TRBV5-1,CASSFTGLGSYEQYF,TGCGCCAGCAGCTTCACAGGTTTGGGATCCTACGAGCAGTACTTC
few,TRBD1,TRBJ1-5,TRBV6-2/TRBV6-3,CASRRQGLEPQHF,TGTGCCAGCAGGAGACAGGGGCTGGAGCCCCAGCATTTT
many,NA,TRBJ2-2,TRBV9,CASSPSGGDTGELFF,TGTGCCAGCAGCCCCAGCGGAGGGGACACCGGGGAGCTGTTTTTT
NA,NA,TRBJ2-7,TRBV5-1,CASSFGSYNEQYF,TGCGCCAGCAGCTTTGGGAGTTACAACGAGCAGTACTTC
NA,NA,TRBJ2-1,TRBV20-1,CSARVPGVNEQFF,TGCAGTGCTAGGGTTCCGGGAGTCAATGAGCAGTTCTTC
few,NA,TRBJ2-7,TRBV27,CASSFPGDEQYF,TGTGCCAGCAGTTTCCCGGGGGACGAGCAGTACTTC
many,NA,TRBJ2-6,TRBV7-9,CASSLAGANVLTF,TGTGCCAGCAGCTTAGCTGGGGCCAACGTCCTGACTTTC
few,NA,TRBJ1-1,TRBV12-5,CASGLLHRDRAFF,TGTGCTAGTGGTTTACTCCACAGGGATAGGGCTTTCTTT
few,NA,TRBJ2-7,TRBV9,CASSADSGIDEQYF,TGTGCCAGCAGCGCGGATAGCGGAATCGACGAGCAGTACTTC
NA,NA,TRBJ2-1,TRBV24-1,CATSDLSGNNEQFF,TGTGCCACCAGTGATTTGTCGGGGAACAATGAGCAGTTCTTC
few,TRBD2,TRBJ2-5,TRBV5-4,CASSKPTGLAGGETQYF,TGTGCCAGCAGCAAGCCAACGGGACTAGCGGGGGGGGAGACCCAGTACTTC
NA,TRBD2,TRBJ2-1,TRBV11-1,CASSLVGGLAGDYNEQFF,TGTGCCAGCAGCTTAGTCGGGGGACTAGCGGGAGACTACAATGAGCAGTTCTTC
few,NA,TRBJ2-1,TRBV12-3/TRBV12-4,CASSLGGPMENEQFF,TGTGCCAGCAGCCTAGGCGGCCCAATGGAAAATGAGCAGTTCTTC
many,TRBD1,TRBJ2-5,TRBV5-1,CASSERSGTGGAIRETQYF,TGCGCCAGCAGCGAGAGATCCGGGACAGGGGGCGCAATAAGGGAGACCCAGTACTTC
NA,NA,TRBJ2-3,TRBV7-8,CASSSAMRSQGPFAQYF,TGTGCCAGCAGCTCGGCGATGCGCTCCCAAGGTCCGTTTGCGCAGTATTTT
NA,NA,TRBJ1-2,TRBV12-3/TRBV12-4,CASSFLVPLPYGYTF,TGTGCCAGCAGTTTTTTGGTCCCGCTGCCGTATGGCTACACCTTC
NA,NA,TRBJ1-5,TRBV9,CASSVAREDQPQHF,TGTGCCAGCAGCGTAGCGAGGGAGGATCAGCCCCAGCATTTT
NA,TRBD2,TRBJ2-6,TRBV7-8,CASSSLGGIPSLGANVLTF,TGTGCCAGCAGCTCCCTCGGGGGGATCCCCTCTCTGGGGGCCAACGTCCTGACTTTC
NA,NA,TRBJ1-5,TRBV29-1,CSVEDRKAGFNQPQHF,TGCAGCGTTGAAGATAGGAAGGCCGGATTCAATCAGCCCCAGCATTTT
NA,NA,TRBJ1-1,TRBV19,CASSIDRGGFAEAFF,TGTGCCAGTAGTATAGATCGAGGGGGGTTCGCTGAAGCTTTCTTT
NA,TRBD1,TRBJ1-5,TRBV6-1,CASTGGQGYQPQHF,TGTGCCAGCACTGGGGGACAGGGTTATCAGCCCCAGCATTTT
NA,NA,TRBJ1-4,TRBV12-3/TRBV12-4,CASSLSSGVKEKLFF,TGTGCCAGCAGTTTAAGTTCGGGAGTGAAAGAAAAACTGTTTTTT
NA,NA,TRBJ2-2,TRBV9,CASSVWSGELFF,TGTGCCAGCAGCGTTTGGTCCGGGGAGCTGTTTTTT
NA,NA,TRBJ2-2,TRBV4-1,CASSQTSTGELFF,TGCGCCAGCAGCCAGACTAGCACCGGGGAGCTGTTTTTT
NA,TRBD2,TRBJ2-7,TRBV4-1,CASSQDLFGMASGSVEQYF,TGCGCCAGCAGCCAAGATTTATTCGGTATGGCTAGCGGGAGTGTCGAGCAGTACTTC
NA,NA,TRBJ1-2,TRBV4-1,CASSQVSANPNYGYTF,TGCGCCAGCAGCCAAGTATCTGCAAATCCTAACTATGGCTACACCTTC
few,NA,TRBJ2-7,TRBV28,CASRPRGTKGGGRYEQYF,TGTGCCAGCAGGCCCAGGGGGACTAAGGGCGGGGGACGCTACGAGCAGTACTTC